The 21 T cell receptor beta chains presented below share a single source sample, sequenced in a study of shared clonotypes between healthy human individuals. The protocol was immunoSEQ multiplex PCR, while the TCRdb copy is restricted to in-frame clones and leaves out a portion. The sample comprises over 2 million clones, 95% of which are singletons, and roughly 0.13% rests with the top ten. The sample comprised naive CD4+ T cells sorted from blood. Subset in this sample: CD45RA+ positively selected. Receptors were obtained from a young man in good health.

This clone was counted a single time. The J gene is TRBJ2-5, the V gene TRBV5-6; the D gene is possibly TRBD2 (5 bases). Germline values: CDR1 SGHDT, CDR2 YYEEEE. The CDR3 is 14 amino acids. Trimming pared 6 bases from V and 5 bases from J, leaving 17 bases between. For the CDR3, the DNA is TGTGCCAGCAACCAATGGGGTGGCGGGGAGACCCAGTACTTC. Residues: CASNQWGGGETQYF.

V gene TRBV7-9 combines with J gene TRBJ1-1; the D is unclear. Per the germline V gene, CDR1 is SEHNR and CDR2 is FQNEAQ (reference sequence). Trimming took 1 base from V and 10 from J, leaving 4 bases between them. This CDR3 has 10 residues. CDR3 loop: CASSLGPAFF. DNA of the CDR3: TGTGCCAGCAGCTTAGGGCCAGCTTTCTTT.

CDR3 protein: CASSLDRGTPEQYF. CDR3 in DNA: TGTGCCAGCAGTCTGGACAGGGGGACGCCAGAGCAGTACTTC. This sequence joins TRBV2 and TRBJ2-7; 10 nucleotides align to TRBD1. This CDR3 is 14 amino acids long. Per germline, CDR1 SNHLY and CDR2 FYNNEI. V lost 5 bases and J lost 7; bases outside the gene matches: 8.

The rearrangement uses TRBV11-2 and TRBJ2-7; D remains unclear. Germline CDR1 reads SGHAT; CDR2 reads FQNNGV. CDR3 length equals 15 residues. Between the trimmed V and J ends, which lost 0 bases and 2 bases, there was a span of 11 bases. The CDR3: CASSLDVQTTYEQYF. Here the CDR3 DNA reads TGTGCCAGCAGCTTAGACGTCCAAACTACCTACGAGCAGTACTTC. The full variable domain, with the rest looked up from reference TRBV11-2 and TRBJ2-7, is EAGVAQSPRYKIIEKRQSVAFWCNPISGHATLYWYQQILGQGPKLLIQFQNNGVVDDSQLPKDRFSAERLKGVDSTLKIQPAKLEDSAVYLCASSLDVQTTYEQYFGPGTRLTVT.

V gene TRBV30 combines with J gene TRBJ2-3; 10 bases line up with TRBD2. The CDR3 is made up of 16 amino acids. From germline, CDR1 is GTSNPN and CDR2 SVGIG (reference sequence). V lost 2 bases to trimming and J lost 2 bases; unmatched junction nucleotides: 7. The CDR3 here is CAWSSSGSLSTDTQYF. For the CDR3, the DNA is TGTGCCTGGAGTTCTAGCGGGAGCCTTTCCACAGATACGCAGTATTTT.

The chain combines TRBV9 with TRBJ2-4; 9 positions match TRBD2. With V trimmed by 0 bases and J by 0 bases, 1 base remained unmatched. There are 16 residues in the CDR3. CDR1 is SGDLS, CDR2 YYNGEE, per germline. The DNA of the CDR3 is TGTGCCAGCAGCGTAGATAGCGGGAGAGCCAAAAACATTCAGTACTTC. This gives the protein CASSVDSGRAKNIQYF.

The rearrangement uses TRBV5-1 and TRBJ1-2; D is ambiguous. CDR3 length equals 14 residues. V was shortened by 10 bases and J by 3 bases, with 19 bases between the two germline ends. CDR1 is SGHRS, CDR2 YFSETQ, per germline. The CDR3 nucleotides are TGCGCCGACGAACAGCTTTGGCACTACTATGGCTACACCTTC. Its translation: CADEQLWHYYGYTF.

V and J are TRBV6-1 and TRBJ1-1; D not certain. Between the trimmed V and J ends, which lost 5 bases and 8 bases, there was a span of 15 bases. The CDR3 extends over 13 amino acids. Per germline, CDR1 MNHNS and CDR2 SASEGT. The DNA of the CDR3 is TGTGCCAGCAGTCAGACCCTGACGACCGAAGCTTTCTTT. It yields the protein CASSQTLTTEAFF.

V and J are TRBV30 and TRBJ2-5, with D perhaps TRBD2 (6 bases). The CDR3 consists of 14 residues. Between the trimmed V and J ends, which lost 0 bases and 6 bases, there was a span of 14 bases. Germline assignment: CDR1 GTSNPN and CDR2 SVGIG (reference sequence). In nucleotides, the CDR3 is TGTGCCTGGAGTGTAGGCGGGGATGGTAAGACCCAGTACTTC. This sequence encodes CAWSVGGDGKTQYF. Combining the CDR3 with reference TRBV30 and TRBJ2-5 gives the whole variable domain SQTIHQWPATLVQPVGSPLSLECTVEGTSNPNLYWYRQAAGRGLQLLFYSVGIGQISSEVPQNLSASRPQDRQFILSSKKLLLSDSGFYLCAWSVGGDGKTQYFGPGTRLLVL.

The chain has TRBV6-1 and TRBJ2-3; no reliable D call. V dropped 3 bases and J dropped 6 bases, with 13 bases sitting between them. The CDR3 sequence is 14 residues long. From germline, CDR1 is MNHNS and CDR2 SASEGT. CDR3 bases: TGTGCCAGCAGTGATGGCAGCCTTCCCGATACGCAGTATTTT. Translation gives CASSDGSLPDTQYF.

This rearrangement joins TRBV4-2 to TRBJ2-1, with D perhaps matching TRBD1 (6 bases). Trimming removed 0 bases from V and 1 base from J, with 10 bases in between. The CDR3 is 16 residues long. The germline V gene encodes CDR1 LGHNA and CDR2 YNFKEQ. As DNA, the CDR3 is TGTGCCAGCAGCCAAGATCAGGGGAATTCCTACAATGAGCAGTTCTTC. Encoded protein: CASSQDQGNSYNEQFF.

The rearrangement uses TRBV7-9 and TRBJ1-6, with 8 positions matching TRBD1. CDR3 length: 16 amino acids. Germline CDR1 and CDR2: SEHNR and FQNEAQ (reference sequence). V shed 1 base and J 11 bases; nucleotides not matched to a gene: 10. CDR3 sequence (DNA): TGTGCCAGCAGCTTAGTGTTCGGACAGGGTTTGCCACCCCTCCACTTT. Amino acid sequence: CASSLVFGQGLPPLHF.

This chain connects TRBV7-2 to TRBJ2-7; 8 bases agree with TRBD2. CDR1 is SGHTA, CDR2 FQGNSA, per germline. The CDR3 sequence is 15 residues long. With 0 bases clipped from V and 7 bases from J, the junction kept 8 bases outside the gene matches. The CDR3 DNA follows: TGTGCCAGCAGCTTAGCGGTCGGACTAGCTGGGGAGCAGTACTTC. Its protein product is CASSLAVGLAGEQYF. Complete variable domain (other parts from reference TRBV7-2 and TRBJ2-7): GAGVSQSPSNKVTEKGKDVELRCDPISGHTALYWYRQSLGQGLEFLIYFQGNSAPDKSGLPSDRFSAERTGGSVSTLTIQRTQQEDSAVYLCASSLAVGLAGEQYFGPGTRLTVT.

The rearrangement uses TRBV5-1 and TRBJ2-3; unclear D gene. Between the trimmed V and J ends, which lost 4 bases and 2 bases, there was a span of 14 bases. The CDR3 extends over 15 amino acids. CDR1 is SGHRS and CDR2 is YFSETQ in the germline V gene. In DNA, the CDR3 is TGCGCCAGCAGCCGCTCCCGGGCTTTCACAGATACGCAGTATTTT. Translation gives CASSRSRAFTDTQYF.

CDR3: CATRIDTEYQETQYF. The CDR3 nucleotides read TGTGCCACCAGGATCGACACCGAGTACCAAGAGACCCAGTACTTC. The rearrangement links TRBV10-3 to TRBJ2-5, with no clear D. Germline V CDR1 and CDR2: ENHRY, SYGVKD. The V end lost 10 bases, the J end lost 0 bases, and 18 bases lay between the germline ends. The CDR3 has 15 residues.

The chain couples TRBV7-2 to TRBJ2-5; 8 positions match TRBD2. The V gene end was trimmed by 5 bases and the J gene end by 2 bases; junction bases not matched to a gene: 7. This CDR3 has 15 residues. CDR1 and CDR2 (germline): SGHTA, FQGNSA. CDR3 in DNA: TGTGCCAGCAGCGCAAGACTAGCGCTACAAGAGACCCAGTACTTC. Translation gives CASSARLALQETQYF.

The V and J genes are TRBV12-2 and TRBJ2-1; the table assigns TRBD2, which was not confirmed against the DNA. TRBV12-2 is recorded as a pseudogene. This CDR3 contains 14 residues. The CDR3 sequence: CASHFPLEGNEQFF. The CDR3 coding sequence is TGTGCAAGTCATTTTCCACTAGAGGGCAATGAGCAGTTCTTC.

Note on this clone: The same CDR3 can be traced to other DNA sequences in this sample. The chain is built from TRBV7-8 and TRBJ2-7; D is unclear. From germline, CDR1 is SGHVS and CDR2 FQNEAQ. The CDR3 is made up of 11 amino acids. Trimming pared 3 bases from V and 3 bases from J, leaving 3 bases between. The CDR3 DNA reads TGTGCCAGCAGCTTGTACTACGAGCAGTACTTC. Translated: CASSLYYEQYF.

V usage is TRBV5-1 and J usage is TRBJ2-5; D remains unclear. The V end lost 2 bases, the J end lost 4 bases, and 12 bases lay between the germline ends. The CDR3 has 14 residues. Germline loops: CDR1 SGHRS, CDR2 YFSETQ. The CDR3 protein is CASSLSSIGETQYF. CDR3 DNA: TGCGCCAGCAGCTTATCCAGTATCGGAGAGACCCAGTACTTC.

The V and J genes are TRBV30 and TRBJ1-1; 7 bases map to TRBD1. The length of the CDR3 is 12 residues. Germline V CDR1 and CDR2: GTSNPN, SVGIG (reference sequence). J lost 4 bases, V lost 5 bases, and 4 bases had no gene match. CDR3 DNA sequence: TGTGCCTGGGACAGGGATGGCACTGAAGCTTTCTTT. Translating gives CAWDRDGTEAFF.

As concerns this clone: A much larger clonotype is one base distant, so this may be a read error. The V call is TRBV5-6, the J call TRBJ1-2; 8 nucleotides align to TRBD1. CDR3 length: 13 amino acids. V lost 4 bases to trimming and J lost 2 bases; unmatched junction nucleotides: 1. Looked up from germline, CDR1 is SGHDT and CDR2 is YYEEEE. The CDR3 DNA sequence: TGTGCCAGCAGCCGGACAGGGAACTATGGCTACACCTTC. Translated, it gives CASSRTGNYGYTF.